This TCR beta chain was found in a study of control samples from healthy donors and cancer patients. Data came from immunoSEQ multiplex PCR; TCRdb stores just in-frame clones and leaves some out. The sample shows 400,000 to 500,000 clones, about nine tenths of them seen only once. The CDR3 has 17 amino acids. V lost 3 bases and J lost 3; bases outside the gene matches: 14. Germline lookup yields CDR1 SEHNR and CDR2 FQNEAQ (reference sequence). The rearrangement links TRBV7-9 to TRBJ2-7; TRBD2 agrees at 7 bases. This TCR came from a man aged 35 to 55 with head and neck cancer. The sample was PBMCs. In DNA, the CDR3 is TGTGCCAGCAGCTTGGCCTGGATGGCTAGCGGTTACTACGAGCAGTACTTC. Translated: CASSLAWMASGYYEQYF.